This is a list of T cell receptor beta chains from one sample in a study of T-cell reconstitution after alpha-beta-depleted transplantation in children. In TCRdb, the PCR reads were re-called with MiXCR into one record per CDR3 protein. The table shows some 490,000 distinct CDR3 sequences, with around an eighth occurring only once. The material sequenced was PBMCs from the stem cell graft donor, taken from the stem cell graft. The receptors were gathered from a human donor who donated a stem cell graft to a child with combined immunodeficiency. CDR3s include the opening cysteine and the closing phenylalanine or tryptophan. Each record gives: J gene, V gene, clone size, D gene, CDR3 DNA, CDR3 protein. The D gene is left open where the match is weak. Size is omitted from some rows. Given values are once, few, many or a class for expanded clones.

>TRBJ1-1|TRBV15|many|-
TGTGCCACCAGCATCAGACTCCGACCCGCCCTCAGGGCTTTCTTT
CATSIRLRPALRAFF
>TRBJ2-7|TRBV4-3|many|TRBD1
TGCGCCAGCAGCCGTTCCGCGGGACAGGTTTTTGGCGAGCAGTACTTC
CASSRSAGQVFGEQYF
>TRBJ1-1|TRBV6-4|many|TRBD1
TGTGCCAGCAGTTGGGACAGGAACACTGAAGCTTTCTTT
CASSWDRNTEAFF
>TRBJ2-2|TRBV2|few|-
TGTGCCAGCAGTGTACTCGGGGGAAACACCGGGGAGCTGTTTTTT
CASSVLGGNTGELFF
>TRBJ2-1|TRBV12-3/TRBV12-4|-|TRBD2
TGTGCCAGCAGTTTAGGGCGGGGGGTTTCCTACAATGAGCAGTTCTTC
CASSLGRGVSYNEQFF
>TRBJ1-1|TRBV4-1|few|TRBD1
TGCGCCAGCAGCCAGGCAGGGGGATTTACTGAAGCTTTCTTT
CASSQAGGFTEAFF
>TRBJ2-3|TRBV11-2|-|TRBD2
TGTGCCAGCAGCTCCCCTCGGACTAGCGGGGGGTTCCCCAGCACAGATACGCAGTATTTT
CASSSPRTSGGFPSTDTQYF
>TRBJ1-3|TRBV7-9|-|TRBD1
TGTGCCAGCAGCTTAAATCACGGGACAGGGGGAAGCACCATATATTTT
CASSLNHGTGGSTIYF
>TRBJ2-1|TRBV6-6|many|-
TGTGCCAGCAGTTACCCCGGTAAGGACGTAGGATTCTTC
CASSYPGKDVGFF
>TRBJ1-1|TRBV7-8|few|-
TGTGCCAGCAGCCTAACAGCCCCTTTCCCGGAGGGTGAAGCTTTCTTT
CASSLTAPFPEGEAFF
>TRBJ1-1|TRBV11-2|few|-
TGTGCCAGCAGCTTAGTTGGGGGCATTAGGACTGAAGCTTTCTTT
CASSLVGGIRTEAFF
>TRBJ1-1|TRBV3-1|-|-
TGTGCCAGCAGCCAAGTCTTGGTGCGCCACACTGAAGCTTTCTTT
CASSQVLVRHTEAFF
>TRBJ2-5|TRBV4-3|-|-
TGCGCCAGCAGCCAAGAAGGAGGGGGTGATGAGACCCAGTACTTC
CASSQEGGGDETQYF
>TRBJ2-1|TRBV4-2|few|TRBD2
TGTGCCAGCAGCCACACAGCGGGGGTGGTCTACAATGAGCAGTTCTTC
CASSHTAGVVYNEQFF
>TRBJ2-7|TRBV7-9|few|-
TGTGCCAGCAGCTTAATGCAGCCCTACGAGCAGTACTTC
CASSLMQPYEQYF
>TRBJ1-2|TRBV20-1|few|TRBD1
TGCAGCGGTTCCGGGACAGGGGGTAACTATGGCTACACCTTC
CSGSGTGGNYGYTF
>TRBJ1-1|TRBV24-1|-|-
TGTGCCACCAGTATGGACGGGAACACTGAAGCTTTCTTT
CATSMDGNTEAFF